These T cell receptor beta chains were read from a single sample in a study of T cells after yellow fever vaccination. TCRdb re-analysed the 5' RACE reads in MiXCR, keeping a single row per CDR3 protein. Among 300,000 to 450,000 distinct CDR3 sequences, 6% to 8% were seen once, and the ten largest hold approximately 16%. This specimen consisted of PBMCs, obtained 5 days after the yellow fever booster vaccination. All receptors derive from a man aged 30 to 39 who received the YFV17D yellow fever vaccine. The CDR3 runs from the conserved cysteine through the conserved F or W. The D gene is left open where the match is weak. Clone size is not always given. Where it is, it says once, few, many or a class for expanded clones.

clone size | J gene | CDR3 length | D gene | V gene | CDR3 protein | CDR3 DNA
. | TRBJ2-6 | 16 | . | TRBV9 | CASSVAASSGANVLTF | TGTGCCAGCAGCGTAGCGGCAAGCTCTGGGGCCAACGTCCTGACTTTC
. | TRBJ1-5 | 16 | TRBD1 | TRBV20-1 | CCARGQGADWGWPQHF | TGCTGCGCTAGGGGACAGGGGGCGGATTGGGGTTGGCCCCAGCATTTT
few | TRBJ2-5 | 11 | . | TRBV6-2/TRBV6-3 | CASSYPETQYF | TGTGCCAGCAGTTACCCGGAGACCCAGTACTTC
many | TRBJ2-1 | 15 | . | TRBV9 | CASSVLVSRVNEQFF | TGTGCCAGCAGCGTACTGGTATCCAGGGTCAATGAGCAGTTCTTC
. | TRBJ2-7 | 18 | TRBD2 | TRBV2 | CTFRVRSGRREFGYEQYF | TGTACCTTCAGGGTTCGTAGCGGGCGACGGGAGTTTGGGTACGAGCAGTACTTC
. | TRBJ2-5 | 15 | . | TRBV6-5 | CASSYRTGTGETQYF | TGTGCCAGCAGTTACCGGACCGGGACCGGAGAGACCCAGTACTTC
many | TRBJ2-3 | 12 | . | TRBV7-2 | CASSTGGPNQYF | TGTGCCAGCAGCACCGGTGGGCCAAATCAGTATTTT
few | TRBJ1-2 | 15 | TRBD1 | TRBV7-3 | CASSLRDRSKDGYTF | TGTGCCAGCAGCCTACGGGACAGGTCCAAGGATGGCTACACCTTC
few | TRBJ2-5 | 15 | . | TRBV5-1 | CASSSYRSTQETQYF | TGCGCCAGCAGCTCTTACAGGTCCACCCAAGAGACCCAGTACTTC
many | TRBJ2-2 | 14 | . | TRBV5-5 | CASSLTGATGELFF | TGTGCCAGCAGCTTGACGGGGGCGACCGGGGAGCTGTTTTTT
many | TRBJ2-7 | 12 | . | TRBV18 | CASSPQPHEQYF | TGTGCCAGCTCACCACAGCCTCACGAGCAGTACTTC
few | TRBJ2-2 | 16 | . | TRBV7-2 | CASSLVAQRDTGELFF | TGTGCCAGCAGCTTAGTTGCCCAGCGGGACACCGGGGAGCTGTTTTTT
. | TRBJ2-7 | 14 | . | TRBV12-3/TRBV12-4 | CASSPVSRGHEQYF | TGTGCCAGCAGTCCGGTCTCCAGGGGCCACGAGCAGTACTTC
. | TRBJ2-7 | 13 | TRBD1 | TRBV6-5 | CASSYDREYEQYF | TGTGCCAGCAGTTACGACAGGGAATACGAGCAGTACTTC
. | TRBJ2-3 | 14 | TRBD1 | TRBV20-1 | CSAGTGLSTDTQYF | TGCAGTGCTGGGACAGGGCTTAGCACAGATACGCAGTATTTT
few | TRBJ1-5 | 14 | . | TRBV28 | CASRFGQRNQPQHF | TGTGCCAGCAGATTCGGGCAGCGCAATCAGCCCCAGCATTTT
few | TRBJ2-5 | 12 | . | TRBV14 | CASSYKLETQYF | TGTGCCAGCAGCTATAAACTAGAGACCCAGTACTTC
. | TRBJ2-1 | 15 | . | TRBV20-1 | CSARDGSHPRNEQFF | TGCAGTGCTAGAGATGGCAGCCACCCGCGAAATGAGCAGTTCTTC
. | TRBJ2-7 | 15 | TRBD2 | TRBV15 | CATSRAGAGVNEQYF | TGTGCCACCAGCAGAGCGGGAGCGGGAGTTAATGAGCAGTACTTC
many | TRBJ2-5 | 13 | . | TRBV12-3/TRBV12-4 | CASSLWAEETQYF | TGTGCCAGCAGTTTGTGGGCAGAAGAGACCCAGTACTTC
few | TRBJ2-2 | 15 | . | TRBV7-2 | CASSIDLQNTGELFF | TGTGCCAGCAGCATAGATCTCCAGAACACCGGGGAGCTGTTTTTT
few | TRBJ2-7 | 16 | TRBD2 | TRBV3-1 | CASSDSPSGSSYEQYF | TGTGCCAGCAGCGATTCCCCTAGCGGGAGCTCCTACGAGCAGTACTTC
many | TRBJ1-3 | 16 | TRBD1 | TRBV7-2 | CASKKPKTGTGNTIYF | TGTGCCAGCAAAAAACCTAAGACAGGGACTGGAAACACCATATATTTT
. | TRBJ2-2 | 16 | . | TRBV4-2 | CARSPGRQGGTGELFF | TGTGCCAGGAGCCCTGGGAGGCAGGGCGGCACCGGGGAGCTGTTTTTT
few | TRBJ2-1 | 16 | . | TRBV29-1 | CSVEGLWEVSYNEQFF | TGCAGCGTTGAGGGATTGTGGGAAGTCTCCTACAATGAGCAGTTCTTC
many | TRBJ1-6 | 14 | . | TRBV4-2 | CASSQDLPNSPLHF | TGTGCCAGCAGCCAAGATCTTCCGAATTCACCCCTCCACTTT
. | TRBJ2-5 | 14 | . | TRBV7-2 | CASTLTGGERTQYF | TGTGCCAGCACCCTGACGGGCGGCGAAAGGACCCAGTACTTC
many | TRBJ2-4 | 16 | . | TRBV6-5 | CASSYSIEGPKNIQYF | TGTGCCAGCAGTTACTCGATCGAGGGACCCAAAAACATTCAGTACTTC
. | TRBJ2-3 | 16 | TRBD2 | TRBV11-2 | CASSPDASGPTDTQYF | TGTGCCAGCAGCCCCGATGCTAGCGGACCCACAGATACGCAGTATTTT
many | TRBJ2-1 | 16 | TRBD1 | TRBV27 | CASRPWGQGAPNEQFF | TGTGCCAGCAGACCTTGGGGACAGGGGGCGCCAAATGAGCAGTTCTTC
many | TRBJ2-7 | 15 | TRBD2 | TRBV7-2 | CASSWTSGRVSEQYF | TGTGCCAGCAGCTGGACTAGCGGGAGGGTCTCCGAGCAGTACTTC
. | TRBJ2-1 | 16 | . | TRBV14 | CASSQDLRGLGNEQFF | TGTGCCAGCAGCCAAGACTTGCGGGGTCTGGGGAATGAGCAGTTCTTC
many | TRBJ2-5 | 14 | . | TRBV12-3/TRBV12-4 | CASSSELGGVTQYF | TGTGCCAGCAGTTCCGAGTTAGGCGGGGTGACCCAGTACTTC
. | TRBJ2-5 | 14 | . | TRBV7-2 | CASSSRVAQETQYF | TGTGCCAGCAGCTCCCGGGTAGCACAAGAGACCCAGTACTTC
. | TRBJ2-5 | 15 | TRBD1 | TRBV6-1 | CASRRKTGPQETQYF | TGTGCCAGCAGGCGAAAGACAGGGCCCCAAGAGACCCAGTACTTC